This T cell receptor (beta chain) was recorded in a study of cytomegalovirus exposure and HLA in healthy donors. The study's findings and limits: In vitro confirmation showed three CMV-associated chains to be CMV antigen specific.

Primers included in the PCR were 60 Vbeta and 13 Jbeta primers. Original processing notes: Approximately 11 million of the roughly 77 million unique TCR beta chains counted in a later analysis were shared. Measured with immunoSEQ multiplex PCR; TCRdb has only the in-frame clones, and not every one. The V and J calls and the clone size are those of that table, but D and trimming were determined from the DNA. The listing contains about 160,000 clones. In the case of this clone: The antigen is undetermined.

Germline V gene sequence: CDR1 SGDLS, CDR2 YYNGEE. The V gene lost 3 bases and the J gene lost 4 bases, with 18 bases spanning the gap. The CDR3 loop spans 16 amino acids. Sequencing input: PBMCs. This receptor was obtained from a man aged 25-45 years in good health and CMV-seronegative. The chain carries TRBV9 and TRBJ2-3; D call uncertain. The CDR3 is CASSGSAGSQSDTQYF. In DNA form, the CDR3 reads TGTGCCAGCAGCGGGAGCGCCGGCAGTCAGTCAGATACGCAGTATTTT.